Presented here are 25 T cell receptor beta chains from one specimen sequenced in a study of beta chain features in type 1 diabetes. The sequenced template was cDNA made from the entire isolated RNA. Profiling relied on immunoSEQ multiplex PCR, and the TCRdb table lists in-frame clones only, not all of them. The table shows 850,000 to 900,000 clones, with about a sixth occurring only once. The sequenced material came from naive CD4+ T cells from blood. The source is a young woman in good health.

This clone was observed a few times. Distinct nucleotide sequences in the sample also encode this CDR3. The rearrangement links TRBV5-6 to TRBJ2-3; D not certain. CDR3 size: 13 residues. The germline V gene encodes CDR1 SGHDT and CDR2 YYEEEE. The V and J ends lost 0 bases and 1 base respectively, with 3 bases between them. Here the CDR3 reads CASSLGGTDTQYF. The CDR3 nucleotides are TGTGCCAGCAGCTTGGGAGGCACAGATACGCAGTATTTT.

The gene calls are TRBV18 and TRBJ2-1; 7 bases fit TRBD1. The CDR3 has 15 amino acids. The germline V gene encodes CDR1 KGHSH and CDR2 LQKENI. V shed 6 bases and J 0 bases; nucleotides not matched to a gene: 5. Written as DNA, the CDR3 is TGTGCCAGCTCTCGCCGGGACAGCTCCTACAATGAGCAGTTCTTC. This translates into CASSRRDSSYNEQFF.

This chain links TRBV5-4 with TRBJ2-3, with 10 bases fitting TRBD2. Per germline, CDR1 SGHNT and CDR2 YYREEE (reference sequence). Unmatched junction bases numbered 7, after V lost 2 bases and J lost 4 bases. This CDR3 has 16 amino acids. CDR3 in amino acids: CASSLSLAGFSDTQYF. DNA of the CDR3: TGTGCCAGCAGCTTATCACTAGCGGGATTTTCAGATACGCAGTATTTT.

The V call is TRBV5-6, the J call TRBJ2-5, with 7 bases matching TRBD1. In germline, CDR1 is SGHDT, CDR2 YYEEEE. The V segment lost 3 bases and the J segment 2 bases; nucleotides outside the gene matches: 4. The CDR3 is 14 residues long. The CDR3 sequence is CASSYGQVQETQYF. The CDR3 bases are TGTGCCAGCAGCTACGGACAGGTACAAGAGACCCAGTACTTC.

This clone appeared a few times. The V call is TRBV7-2, the J call TRBJ2-3; unclear D gene. V gave up 1 base and J gave up 1 base, with 12 bases separating them. CDR3 length: 16 residues. Germline V gene sequence: CDR1 SGHTA, CDR2 FQGNSA. The CDR3 region is CASSLGFLGGTDTQYF. The DNA of the CDR3 is TGTGCCAGCAGCTTAGGGTTCCTAGGTGGCACAGATACGCAGTATTTT.

This clone came up a few times. The chain employs TRBV5-1 and TRBJ2-1; the match to TRBD2 covers 11 bases. This CDR3 is built from 16 residues. CDR1 is SGHRS, CDR2 YFSETQ, per germline. The trim removed 3 bases at V and 0 bases at J, leaving 2 bases unmatched. The DNA for the CDR3 is TGCGCCAGCAGCTCCCTAGCGGGAGGCTCCTACAATGAGCAGTTCTTC. It yields the protein CASSSLAGGSYNEQFF.

The V and J genes are TRBV10-3 and TRBJ2-1; 7 bases are a match to TRBD2. Trimming took 3 bases from V and 4 from J; bases not matched to a gene: 6. The CDR3 runs to 15 residues. CDR1 and CDR2 from the germline V gene are ENHRY and SYGVKD. CDR3 nucleotides: TGTGCCATCAGTGAACGGCTAGCGGCTTACAATGAGCAGTTCTTC. It codes for CAISERLAAYNEQFF.

The chain joins TRBV7-9 to TRBJ2-1; TRBD1 agrees at 9 bases. The germline V gene encodes CDR1 SEHNR and CDR2 FQNEAQ (reference sequence). This CDR3 region has 18 residues. J gave up 4 bases and V 7 bases, and 17 bases lay outside the gene matches. CDR3 DNA: TGTGCCAGCATCCCTACCCTGGGACAGGGATCTCTTTACAATGAGCAGTTCTTC. The encoded protein is CASIPTLGQGSLYNEQFF.

V is TRBV18 and J is TRBJ1-1; 10 bases map to TRBD1. Germline V gene sequence: CDR1 KGHSH, CDR2 LQKENI. The V gene end was trimmed by 2 bases and the J gene end by 2 bases; junction bases not matched to a gene: 5. The CDR3 loop spans 16 amino acids. CDR3 sequence: CASSPGTGAFNTEAFF. CDR3 in DNA: TGTGCCAGCTCACCAGGGACAGGGGCCTTTAACACTGAAGCTTTCTTT.

This clone has more than one count but fewer than ten. This rearrangement joins TRBV7-3 to TRBJ2-1; 14 bases are a match to TRBD2. The ends lost 4 bases at V and 3 bases at J; junction bases unmatched: 8. This CDR3 has 18 amino acids. Looked up from germline, CDR1 is SGHTA and CDR2 is FQGTGA. The DNA of the CDR3 is TGTGCCAGCAGCTCCACACCGGGACTAGCGGGAGACTACAATGAGCAGTTCTTC. Its protein product is CASSSTPGLAGDYNEQFF.

This chain links TRBV5-1 with TRBJ1-2; D gene unclear. This CDR3 has 12 residues. V was trimmed by 4 bases and J by 8 bases, leaving 12 bases between them. CDR1 and CDR2 (germline): SGHRS, YFSETQ. This chain's CDR3 is CASSPQERGYTF. The CDR3 nucleotides read TGCGCCAGCAGCCCCCAGGAAAGGGGCTACACCTTC.

The chain carries TRBV6-6 and TRBJ2-7, with TRBD2 as a possible D gene (6 bases). This CDR3 region has 14 residues. The V gene lost 6 bases and the J gene lost 2 bases, with 14 bases spanning the gap. The germline V gene has CDR1 MNHNY and CDR2 SVGAGI (reference sequence). The DNA for the CDR3 is TGTGCCAGCAGGGGGTCGGGGGTAGCCTACGAGCAGTACTTC. Translation: CASRGSGVAYEQYF.

This clone was seen a handful of times. The chain joins TRBV5-1 to TRBJ1-3; D gene ambiguous. Germline CDR1 and CDR2: SGHRS and YFSETQ. The V and J ends lost 4 bases and 0 bases respectively, with 5 bases between them. The CDR3 spans 13 residues. As DNA, the CDR3 is TGCGCCAGCAGCATAACCTCTGGAAACACCATATATTTT. Translation: CASSITSGNTIYF. Looking up the rest from reference TRBV5-1 and TRBJ1-3 gives the full variable domain: KAGVTQTPRYLIKTRGQQVTLSCSPISGHRSVSWYQQTPGQGLQFLFEYFSETQRNKGNFPGRFSGRQFSNSRSEMNVSTLELGDSALYLCASSITSGNTIYFGEGSWLTVV.

This clone turned up a few times. V and J are TRBV7-2 and TRBJ2-1; D perhaps matches TRBD1 (5 bases). Trimming left V 3 bases short and J 8 bases short, with 11 bases between. The CDR3 totals 13 residues. Germline-derived CDR1 and CDR2 are SGHTA and FQGNSA. The CDR3 region is CASSFSVGDEQFF. The DNA for the CDR3 is TGTGCCAGCAGCTTCTCTGTAGGGGATGAGCAGTTCTTC.

This clone appeared a few times. V usage is TRBV6-6 and J usage is TRBJ2-5, with unresolved D. This CDR3 has 12 residues. Trimming took off 4 bases at V and 5 bases at J, with 8 bases between the two ends. Germline V gene lookup returns CDR1 MNHNY and CDR2 SVGAGI (reference sequence). The CDR3 coding sequence is TGTGCCAGCAGTTCCCAAACGGAGACCCAGTACTTC. Translated, it gives CASSSQTETQYF.

This clone was seen a handful of times. The rearrangement joins TRBV11-2 to TRBJ2-1; TRBD2 matches at 10 bases. CDR3 size: 17 residues. The V segment lost 0 bases and the J segment 6 bases; nucleotides outside the gene matches: 8. From germline, CDR1 is SGHAT and CDR2 FQNNGV. The CDR3 bases are TGTGCCAGCAGCTTAGATAGCGCGGTAGCGGGAGGCAATGAGCAGTTCTTC. Translated: CASSLDSAVAGGNEQFF.

This clone has a handful of counts. V and J are TRBV19 and TRBJ1-1; 10 bases are shared with TRBD1. The CDR3 is 14 residues long. The junction had 11 bases not matched to a gene; V was cut back by 9 bases and J by 7 bases. The germline V gene has CDR1 LNHDA and CDR2 SQIVND (reference sequence). DNA for the CDR3: TGTGCCAGCGCGTCCCGGGACAGGGGTGGTGAAGCTTTCTTT. This gives the protein CASASRDRGGEAFF.

The chain carries TRBV7-2 and TRBJ2-5; 7 bases line up with TRBD2. The DNA matches TRBJ2-7 better at its end, which makes the J call doubtful. The CDR3 runs 15 residues. Germline CDR1 is SGHTA and CDR2 is FQGNSA. The CDR3 loop is CASSRLAQGTHEQYF. For the CDR3, the DNA is TGTGCCAGCAGCCGACTAGCCCAGGGTACCCACGAGCAGTACTTC.

This clone has only a few counts. The V call is TRBV5-1, the J call TRBJ2-5, with 8 bases that match TRBD2. Trimming cost V 3 bases and J 5 bases; bases outside gene matches: 9. Germline lookup yields CDR1 SGHRS and CDR2 YFSETQ. This CDR3 is 15 amino acids long. The DNA of the CDR3 is TGCGCCAGCAGCTGGAACAGCGGGAGTCGGGAGACCCAGTACTTC. Its translation is CASSWNSGSRETQYF.

The chain is built from TRBV2 and TRBJ2-5, with D possibly being TRBD1 (6 bases). The J call could be wrong; TRBJ2-7 is a better fit for the DNA end. CDR3 length equals 14 residues. Germline V gene lookup returns CDR1 SNHLY and CDR2 FYNNEI. As DNA, the CDR3 is TGTGCCAGCAGTCAGGGGACGAGCCCCTACGAGCAGTACTTC. Protein product: CASSQGTSPYEQYF.

This chain uses TRBV7-3 with TRBJ2-1; D call uncertain. Trimming took 6 bases from V and 10 from J, leaving 4 bases between them. Germline V lookup: CDR1 SGHTA, CDR2 FQGTGA. The CDR3 length is 9 residues. CDR3: CASRGEQFF. The CDR3 nucleotides read TGTGCCAGCAGAGGGGAGCAGTTCTTC.

This rearrangement joins TRBV18 to TRBJ2-7, with 12 bases that match TRBD1. Germline-derived CDR1 and CDR2 are KGHSH and LQKENI. Germline trimming cut 4 bases from V and 7 bases from J; bases unmatched to any gene: 14. The CDR3 contains 17 residues. CDR3: CASSLLLGGQGAREQYF. In nucleotides, the CDR3 is TGTGCCAGCTCACTCCTGCTTGGGGGACAGGGGGCTCGGGAGCAGTACTTC.

The DNA of the CDR3 is TGTGCCAGCAGCGCAGGGACCACGACCCAGACCCAGTACTTC. Its protein product is CASSAGTTTQTQYF. The chain joins TRBV11-1 to TRBJ2-5; D tentatively reads TRBD1 or TRBD2 (5 bases each). The V and J ends lost 5 bases and 6 bases respectively, with 16 bases between them. CDR3 length: 14 residues. The V gene's germline CDR1 is SGHAT and CDR2 FQDESV (reference sequence).

This clone has just a few counts. The chain is built from TRBV13 and TRBJ2-7, with a weak D call TRBD2 (7 bases). Germline CDR1 is PRHDT and CDR2 is FYEKMQ (reference sequence). CDR3 length equals 14 residues. The ends were cut back, 2 bases at V and 5 bases at J, with 13 bases in the middle. The CDR3 region is CASSLYVGGDEQYF. In nucleotides, the CDR3 is TGTGCCAGCAGCTTATATGTAGGGGGGGACGAGCAGTACTTC.

The chain employs TRBV7-6 and TRBJ2-5; the match to TRBD2 covers 10 bases. This CDR3 is 16 amino acids long. The ends lost 0 bases at V and 5 bases at J; junction bases unmatched: 6. In germline, CDR1 is SGHVS, CDR2 FNYEAQ. CDR3 nucleotide sequence: TGTGCCAGCAGCTTAGCCGCCAGCGGGAGGGGGGAGACCCAGTACTTC. This gives the protein CASSLAASGRGETQYF.